This is a list of T cell receptor beta chains from one sample in a study of blood T cell repertoires in COVID-19. The repertoire was sequenced with immunoSEQ multiplex PCR; TCRdb's copy has only in-frame clones and lacks some. The table shows some 180,000 clones, with 70% to 80% occurring only once. The sequenced sample consisted of PBMCs or T cells enriched from blood (not recorded which). These receptors were obtained from a man between 60 and 75 years old who had been exposed to COVID-19. Both conserved end residues are part of each CDR3. A D gene is named only where the DNA matches it firmly. Only some rows state a clone size, as once, few, many or a class for expanded clones.

J gene	V gene	clone size	D gene	CDR3 DNA	CDR3 protein
TRBJ1-4	TRBV5-1	NA	TRBD1	TGCGCCAGCAGCTTGACAGGGGGAAGTGAAAAACTGTTTTTT	CASSLTGGSEKLFF
TRBJ1-2	TRBV11-2	NA	NA	TGTGCCAGCAGCTTAGATCTGGGGCAGGGTGATGGCTACACCTTC	CASSLDLGQGDGYTF
TRBJ1-2	TRBV6-5	NA	NA	TGTGCCAGCAGTTACGGTGGGGGCGGCTACACCTTC	CASSYGGGGYTF
TRBJ2-1	TRBV13	NA	NA	TGTGCCAGCAGCTACACAGCATACAATGAGCAGTTCTTC	CASSYTAYNEQFF
TRBJ2-3	TRBV9	NA	TRBD2	TGTGCCAGCAGCGTAGGATCTAGCGGGAGCACAGATACGCAGTATTTT	CASSVGSSGSTDTQYF
TRBJ2-7	TRBV3-1/TRBV3-2	few	NA	TGTGCCAGCAGCCTTCCGAAGGGGGAGCAGTACTTC	CASSLPKGEQYF
TRBJ2-7	TRBV5-6	NA	TRBD2	TGTGCCAGCAGCTTGAGGACTAGCGGGAGGGTACGCTACGAGCAGTACTTC	CASSLRTSGRVRYEQYF
TRBJ1-1	TRBV5-8	NA	NA	TGTGCCAGCAGCTTTCTTGTCAGAATGAACACTGAAGCTTTCTTT	CASSFLVRMNTEAFF
TRBJ1-1	TRBV19	once	TRBD1	TGTGCCAGTAGTATCGGACAGGGGGTTGAAGCTTTCTTT	CASSIGQGVEAFF
TRBJ1-2	TRBV7-2	NA	NA	TGTGCCAGCAGCTTAGAGCCCGAGGCCGGAGGCTACACCTTC	CASSLEPEAGGYTF
TRBJ1-5	TRBV6-5	NA	TRBD1	TGTGCCAGCAGCACGGACAGGGGCAGTCAGCCCCAGCATTTT	CASSTDRGSQPQHF
TRBJ1-6	TRBV2	NA	NA	TGTGCCAGCAGGCTGCCGGGACTCGACTTTCCACCCCTCCACTTT	CASRLPGLDFPPLHF
TRBJ1-4	TRBV5-4	few	NA	TGTGCCAACCCGGACAGTTCCGCAACTAATGAAAAACTGTTTTTT	CANPDSSATNEKLFF
TRBJ1-2	TRBV5-6	NA	NA	TGTGCCAGCAGCTTGGTTGTCGCTAACTATGGCTACACCTTC	CASSLVVANYGYTF
TRBJ1-5	TRBV18	NA	NA	TGTGCCAGCTCACCCACAGGGTTGAGCAATCAGCCCCAGCATTTT	CASSPTGLSNQPQHF
TRBJ2-1	TRBV30	once	NA	TGTGCCTGGAGTAGCGATAGCTACAATGAGCAGTTCTTC	CAWSSDSYNEQFF
TRBJ1-2	TRBV5-1	once	NA	TGCGCCAGCAGCTTGTCAGCGGAGGGATATGGCTACACCTTC	CASSLSAEGYGYTF
TRBJ2-7	TRBV23-1	NA	NA	TGCGCCAGCAGTCAAAACAGGGCGGGGGAATCCTACGAGCAGTACTTC	CASSQNRAGESYEQYF
TRBJ2-7	TRBV5-1	NA	TRBD1	TGCGCCAGCAGCACCGCCGCTCCGGGACAGGGGGTCCACGAGCAGTACTTC	CASSTAAPGQGVHEQYF
TRBJ1-1	TRBV19	NA	TRBD1	TGTGCCAGTATCGTCAAAACAGGGGGGAACACTGAAGCTTTCTTT	CASIVKTGGNTEAFF
TRBJ2-1	TRBV5-1	NA	NA	TGCGCCAGCAGCTTGGTGGGAGCGCAATACAATGAGCAGTTCTTC	CASSLVGAQYNEQFF
TRBJ1-5	TRBV19	NA	NA	TGTGCCAGTAGTATTAGTTTGGGGGGGGCTCGTAATCAGCCCCAGCATTTT	CASSISLGGARNQPQHF
TRBJ2-1	TRBV4-3	once	NA	TGCGCCAGCAGCCAAGATCGTCAGGCAGGTAACAATGAGCAGTTCTTC	CASSQDRQAGNNEQFF
TRBJ2-1	TRBV28	NA	TRBD2	TGTGCCAGCAGTGAACTAGCGGGAGGGCCGGGGGAGCAGTTCTTC	CASSELAGGPGEQFF
TRBJ2-3	TRBV7-3	few	NA	TGTGCCAGCAGCCCGGTGGGTAGCGGACCCACAGATACGCAGTATTTT	CASSPVGSGPTDTQYF
TRBJ1-1	TRBV30	NA	TRBD1	TGTGCCTGGAGTTTTAGACAGGGGCCTTTCTTT	CAWSFRQGPFF
TRBJ1-3	TRBV7-3	NA	NA	TGTGCCAGCAGCCACCCCACAGTCGTATCTGGAAACACCATATATTTT	CASSHPTVVSGNTIYF
TRBJ2-3	TRBV6-5	NA	NA	TGTGCCAGCAGTTATAGAGTCACAGATACGCAGTATTTT	CASSYRVTDTQYF
TRBJ2-3	TRBV2	NA	TRBD1	TGTGCCAGCAGCGCAACAGGGGCGCAGGTAAACACAGATACGCAGTATTTT	CASSATGAQVNTDTQYF
TRBJ2-3	TRBV7-8	NA	NA	TGTGCCAGCAGCTTAGCCAGGGGCTACACAGATACGCAGTATTTT	CASSLARGYTDTQYF
TRBJ2-2	TRBV14	NA	TRBD1	TGTGCCAGCAGCCGACAGGGGGCGGATACCGGGGAGCTGTTTTTT	CASSRQGADTGELFF
TRBJ2-7	TRBV19	NA	TRBD1	TGTGCCAGTAGTCCGACAGGGACGGCTGTTCACGAGCAGTACTTC	CASSPTGTAVHEQYF
TRBJ2-3	TRBV2	NA	NA	TGTGCCAGCAGGGTAGCGGTTACGCAGTATTTT	CASRVAVTQYF
TRBJ2-7	TRBV6-5	NA	TRBD2	TGTGCCAGTTTAGCGGGGGGCCTCTCCTACGAGCAGTACTTC	CASLAGGLSYEQYF
TRBJ2-1	TRBV28	NA	TRBD2	TGTGCCAGCCTGTACGGCGGGAGGGTATTCAATGAGCAGTTCTTC	CASLYGGRVFNEQFF
TRBJ1-1	TRBV11-2	few	NA	TGTGCCAGCAGCTTCGTTTATGAGGGCACTGAAGCTTTCTTT	CASSFVYEGTEAFF
TRBJ1-2	TRBV12-3/TRBV12-4	NA	TRBD1	TGTGCCAGCAGGGGGACAGGAGCCTATGGCTACACCTTC	CASRGTGAYGYTF
TRBJ2-3	TRBV5-4	NA	NA	TGTGCCAGCAGCTCTCGGACAGAGTCAGATACGCAGTATTTT	CASSSRTESDTQYF
TRBJ1-1	TRBV10-3	NA	NA	TGTGCCAGCCTGAACAGGGCCTCTGAAGCTTTCTTT	CASLNRASEAFF
TRBJ2-3	TRBV24-1	NA	NA	TGTGCCACCAGTGATTTGAAGATATTGACGGGCCAGGGAGGCCTCCTCGCAGATACGCAGTATTTT	CATSDLKILTGQGGLLADTQYF
TRBJ1-5	TRBV3-1/TRBV3-2	NA	NA	TGTGCCAGCAGCCAAGATCCTTCCACAAATCAGCCCCAGCATTTT	CASSQDPSTNQPQHF
TRBJ1-6	TRBV5-1	NA	TRBD1	TGCGCCAGCAGCTTGGATGACAGGGGAGGATCACCCCTCCACTTT	CASSLDDRGGSPLHF
TRBJ1-2	TRBV7-9	NA	NA	TGTGCCAGCAGCCAATTCAGGGTTAGCTATGGCTACACCTTC	CASSQFRVSYGYTF
TRBJ2-7	TRBV11-2	NA	NA	TGTGCCAGCAGCTTAGATCTTGGGGAGTACGAGCAGTACTTC	CASSLDLGEYEQYF
TRBJ1-3	TRBV6-6	NA	TRBD1	TGTGCCAGCAGTCACCGGGACAGGGTTGGCGCTGGAAACACCATATATTTT	CASSHRDRVGAGNTIYF
TRBJ2-7	TRBV5-1	NA	TRBD2	TGCGCCAGCAGCTCCTGGCCGGGACTAGCGGGAGGAGGCTACGAGCAGTACTTC	CASSSWPGLAGGGYEQYF
TRBJ2-7	TRBV5-6	NA	NA	TGTGCCAGCAGCTTGGGCCAGGAGCAGTACTTC	CASSLGQEQYF
TRBJ2-3	TRBV9	NA	TRBD2	TGTGCCAGCAGCGTCCGACTAGCGGGATACACAGATACGCAGTATTTT	CASSVRLAGYTDTQYF
TRBJ2-7	TRBV6-5	NA	NA	TGTGCCAGCAGTTACTTTGGGTGGGGGGCCTACGAGCAGTACTTC	CASSYFGWGAYEQYF
TRBJ2-3	TRBV24-1	NA	NA	TGTGCCACCAGTGATTCGGGCCGGGAGACGCAGTATTTT	CATSDSGRETQYF
TRBJ2-7	TRBV29-1	once	NA	TGCAGCGGAGGGGACACCCTCTACGAGCAGTACTTC	CSGGDTLYEQYF
TRBJ1-1	TRBV29-1	NA	TRBD1	TGCAGCGTTAGTCACAGGGGCCCGAACACTGAAGCTTTCTTT	CSVSHRGPNTEAFF
TRBJ1-1	TRBV5-1	NA	NA	TGCGCCAGCAGCTTGGAGACATCCAACACTGAAGCTTTCTTT	CASSLETSNTEAFF
TRBJ1-6	TRBV6-5	many	NA	TGTGCCAGCAGCCGCCCCAGTGTGAATAATTCACCCCTCCACTTT	CASSRPSVNNSPLHF
TRBJ1-1	TRBV19	few	NA	TGTGCCAGTAGATGGGGGGACACTGAAGCTTTCTTT	CASRWGDTEAFF
TRBJ2-7	TRBV29-1	NA	NA	TGCAGCGTTGTCAGGGTGGACGAGCAGTACTTC	CSVVRVDEQYF
TRBJ1-2	TRBV4-3	NA	NA	TGCGCCAGCAGCCAAGTCGGGAGCCTCCCTAACTATGGCTACACCTTC	CASSQVGSLPNYGYTF
TRBJ1-1	TRBV3-1/TRBV3-2	few	NA	TGTGCCAGCAGCCAAGACGTCCTGAACACTGAAGCTTTCTTT	CASSQDVLNTEAFF
TRBJ1-1	TRBV12-3/TRBV12-4	NA	NA	TGTGCCAGCATATCGACAACCGAAGCTTTCTTT	CASISTTEAFF